The present entry profiles one T cell receptor (beta chain) with its context. The antigen is undetermined. This specimen comes from a study of OX40 agonist ivuxolimab in advanced cancers. About the research overall: Patients assigned to dose escalation were diagnosed with hepatocellular carcinoma, melanoma, renal cell or head and neck cancer. Prior anti-PD-1, anti-PD-L1 or anti-CTLA-4 therapy was allowed; more than 30% had some.

V was clipped by 6 bases and J by 2 bases; unmatched bases: 4. The CDR3 runs to 14 residues. CDR1 is ENHRY and CDR2 is SYGVKD in the germline V gene. Study-wide points: Low normalized T-cell clonal expansion was also seen in some nonresponders.

Exclusion of a patient followed from autoimmune disease history or systemic immunosuppression. The repertoire was sequenced with immunoSEQ multiplex PCR; TCRdb's copy has only in-frame clones and lacks some. The sample contains roughly 80,000 clones, more than 80% of which appear only once. The receptor was derived from an adult with an advanced solid tumor such as melanoma, head and neck, liver or kidney cancer. Specimen: CD4+ or CD8+ T cells sorted from blood, collected in a trial of the OX40 agonist ivuxolimab. The V gene is TRBV10-3, the J gene TRBJ2-7; 10 bases line up with TRBD1. In DNA, the CDR3 is TGTGCCATCAGGTCCGGGACAGGGGCCTACGAGCAGTACTTC. It is translated as CAIRSGTGAYEQYF.